This T cell receptor beta chain is from a study of T cell repertoires in cytomegalovirus infection. Findings and limits, study-wide: Dominating the ex vivo response were TCR beta clonotypes that were CMV-specific and HLA-C-restricted.

About this clonotype: Its antigen is currently unknown.

TCRdb fed the reads into MiXCR, producing one record per CDR3 protein. The sample has 680,000 or so distinct CDR3 sequences; 35% are singletons. Trimming took 2 bases from V and 6 from J; bases not matched to a gene: 4. Germline loops: CDR1 MNHNY, CDR2 SVGAGI (reference sequence). This CDR3 has 15 residues. Sequencing was done on a sample of PBMCs. The origin of this receptor is a human donor in good health (CMV status not recorded). Some clones in this sample may be carry-over from other donors' samples. The chain couples TRBV6-6 to TRBJ2-7, with 13 bases that match TRBD2. CDR3 sequence reads: CASSYVGLAGAEQYF. CDR3 sequence (DNA): TGTGCCAGCAGTTACGTCGGACTAGCGGGAGCCGAGCAGTACTTC.